The following is a T cell receptor (beta chain) sequence with its context. Its target antigen remains unknown. No qualities accompany the bases; no much larger clone lies one base away. The CDR3 spans 14 residues, from the cysteine through the phenylalanine. Of all the DNA, just the CDR3 is kept, 42 bases in frame from base 1. The germline V gene yields LGHNA for CDR1 and YSLEER for CDR2. The germline V and J ends show losses of 4 bases and 4 bases respectively, and no gene match explains 6 bases of the junction. This sample is drawn from a study of blood T cell repertoires in COVID-19 (dated by TCRdb to 2020 to 2021). About the study as a whole: The collaborator samples originated in the United States, Italy and Spain and spanned the acute and convalescent phases of COVID-19. Where available, HLA class I and class II types were obtained from metadata supplied by the sample provider rather than from assay-based typing. The dataset comprised deeply sampled blood TCRbeta repertoires from subjects exposed to, actively infected with, or recovered from COVID-19. The samples were drawn from two sources: the first 160 participants of the ongoing ImmuneRACE study, and over 1,000 subjects contributed by 6 global collaborators. Nearly every sample came with metadata listing a de-identified subject ID, COVID-19 status, age in years and sex. The repertoires were released in a freely available public database meant as a resource for research on the immune response to SARS-CoV-2. The prospective study material was composed of cDNA or gDNA derived from T cells, B-cell-depleted T cells, or PBMCs.

In Seattle, one collaborating source enrolled patients while the infection was active and tracked those patients longitudinally over the course of disease. Each collaborating institution followed its own protocols to collect whole blood in K2EDTA tubes. For TCRbeta analysis, collaborators shipped samples in one of three forms: frozen whole blood, isolated PBMCs, or DNA extracted from either of those sample types. Paper-wide results and their limitations: The amount of clinical and demographic metadata varied by source and participant and was provided uncurated.

TCRbeta CDR3 regions were amplified from genomic DNA by means of the immunoSEQ Assay, a bias-controlled multiplex PCR. From the authors' description of their analysis: The number of nucleated cells in each sample was estimated from the amplification of reference gene primers within the assay. Sequence reads were collapsed and filtered to measure the absolute abundance of every unique TCRbeta CDR3 rearrangement. For each sample, productive Simpson clonality was calculated as the square root of Simpson's diversity index across productive rearrangements. TCRdb holds this immuneACCESS table with in-frame rearrangements only. Some clones are missing; in checked studies, unresolved V genes explain under half, and the rest has no known cause. The V and J calls and clone size were taken over from that table, and D and trimming were inferred from the DNA. The sample table lists about 160,000 clones, approximately 92% of them with a count of one. More than 4.5% of the sample belongs to the ten largest clones.

The receptor comes from a young man with COVID-19, enrolled during active disease. The chain employs TRBV4-3 and TRBJ2-7, and 8 bases in between align with TRBD1. Sample: peripheral blood. Read as DNA, the sequence is TGCGCCAGCAGCCTAGGGGACAGGCCTTACGAGCAGTACTTC. Its protein product is CASSLGDRPYEQYF.